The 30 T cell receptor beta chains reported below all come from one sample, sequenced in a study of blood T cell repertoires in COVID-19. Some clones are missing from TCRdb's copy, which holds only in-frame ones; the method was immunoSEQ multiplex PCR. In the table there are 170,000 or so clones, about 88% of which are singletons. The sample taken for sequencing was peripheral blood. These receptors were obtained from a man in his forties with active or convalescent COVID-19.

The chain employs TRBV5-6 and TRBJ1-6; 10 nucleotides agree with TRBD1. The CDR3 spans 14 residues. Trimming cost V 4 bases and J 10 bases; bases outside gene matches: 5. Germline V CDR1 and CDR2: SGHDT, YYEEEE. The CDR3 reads CASSPGQGTSPLHF. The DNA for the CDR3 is TGTGCCAGCAGCCCGGGACAGGGGACCTCACCCCTCCACTTT.

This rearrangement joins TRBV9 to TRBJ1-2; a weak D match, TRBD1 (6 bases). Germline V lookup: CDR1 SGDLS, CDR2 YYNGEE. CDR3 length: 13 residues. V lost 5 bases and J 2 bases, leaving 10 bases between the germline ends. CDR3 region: CASSNQGNYGYTF. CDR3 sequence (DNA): TGTGCCAGCAGTAATCAGGGGAACTATGGCTACACCTTC.

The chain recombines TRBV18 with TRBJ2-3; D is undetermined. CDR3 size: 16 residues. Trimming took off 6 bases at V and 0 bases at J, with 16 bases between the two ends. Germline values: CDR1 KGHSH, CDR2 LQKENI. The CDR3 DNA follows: TGTGCCAGCTCGCCGAGGAACACACCAAGCACAGATACGCAGTATTTT. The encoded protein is CASSPRNTPSTDTQYF.

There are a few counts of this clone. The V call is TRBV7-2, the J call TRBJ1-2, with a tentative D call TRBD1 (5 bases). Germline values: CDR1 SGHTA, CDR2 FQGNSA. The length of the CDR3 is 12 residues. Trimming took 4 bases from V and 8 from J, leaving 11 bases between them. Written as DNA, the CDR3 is TGTGCCAGCAGCTACCAGGGAGGGGGCTACACCTTC. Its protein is CASSYQGGGYTF. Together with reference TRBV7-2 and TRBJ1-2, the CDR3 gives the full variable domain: GAGVSQSPSNKVTEKGKDVELRCDPISGHTALYWYRQSLGQGLEFLIYFQGNSAPDKSGLPSDRFSAERTGGSVSTLTIQRTQQEDSAVYLCASSYQGGGYTFGSGTRLTVV.

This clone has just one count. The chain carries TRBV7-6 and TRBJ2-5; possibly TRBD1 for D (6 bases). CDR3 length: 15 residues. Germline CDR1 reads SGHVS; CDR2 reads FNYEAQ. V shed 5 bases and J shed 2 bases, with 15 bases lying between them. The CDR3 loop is CASSRSTGLQETQYF. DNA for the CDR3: TGTGCCAGCAGCCGGAGCACAGGGCTTCAAGAGACCCAGTACTTC.

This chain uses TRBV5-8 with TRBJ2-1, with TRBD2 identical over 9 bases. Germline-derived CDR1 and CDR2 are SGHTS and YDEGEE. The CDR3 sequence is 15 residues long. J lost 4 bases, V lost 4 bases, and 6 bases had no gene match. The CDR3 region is CASSRRSGGYNEQFF. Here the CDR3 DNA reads TGTGCCAGCAGCCGCCGTAGCGGGGGATACAATGAGCAGTTCTTC.

CDR3 sequence: CASMRASGADTQYF. The CDR3 coding sequence is TGTGCCAGCATGCGTGCTAGCGGGGCAGATACGCAGTATTTT. The V gene is TRBV2, the J gene TRBJ2-3, with TRBD2 identical over 9 bases. CDR1 SNHLY and CDR2 FYNNEI come from the germline V gene. This CDR3 has 14 residues. Unmatched junction bases numbered 6, after V lost 7 bases and J lost 4 bases.

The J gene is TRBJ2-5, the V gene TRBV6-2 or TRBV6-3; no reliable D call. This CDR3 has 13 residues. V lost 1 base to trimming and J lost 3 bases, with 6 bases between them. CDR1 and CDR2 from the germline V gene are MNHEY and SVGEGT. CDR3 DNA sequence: TGTGCCAGCAGTTACTATCCAGAAGAGACCCAGTACTTC. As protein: CASSYYPEETQYF.

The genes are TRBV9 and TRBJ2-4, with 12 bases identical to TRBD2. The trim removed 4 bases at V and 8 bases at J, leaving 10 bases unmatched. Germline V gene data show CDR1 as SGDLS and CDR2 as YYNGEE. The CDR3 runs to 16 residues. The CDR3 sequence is CASSQTSGGTNHIQYF. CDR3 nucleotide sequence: TGTGCCAGCAGCCAGACTAGCGGGGGAACGAACCACATTCAGTACTTC.

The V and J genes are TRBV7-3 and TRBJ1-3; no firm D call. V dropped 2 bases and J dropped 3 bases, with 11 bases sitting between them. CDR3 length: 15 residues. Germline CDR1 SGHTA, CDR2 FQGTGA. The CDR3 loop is CASSLYRFGGNTIYF. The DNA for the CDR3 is TGTGCCAGCAGCTTATACCGGTTCGGTGGAAACACCATATATTTT.

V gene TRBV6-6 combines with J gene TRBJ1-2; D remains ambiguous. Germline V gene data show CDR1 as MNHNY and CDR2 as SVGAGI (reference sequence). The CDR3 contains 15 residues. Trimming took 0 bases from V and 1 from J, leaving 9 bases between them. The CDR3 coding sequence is TGTGCCAGCAGTTACTCTAACCCCTATAACTATGGCTACACCTTC. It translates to CASSYSNPYNYGYTF.

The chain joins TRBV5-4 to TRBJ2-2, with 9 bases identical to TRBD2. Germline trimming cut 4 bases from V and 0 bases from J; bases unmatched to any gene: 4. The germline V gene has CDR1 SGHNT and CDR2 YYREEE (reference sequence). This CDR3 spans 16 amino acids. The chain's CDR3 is CASSQRGAANTGELFF. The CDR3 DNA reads TGTGCCAGCAGCCAGCGGGGGGCCGCGAACACCGGGGAGCTGTTTTTT.

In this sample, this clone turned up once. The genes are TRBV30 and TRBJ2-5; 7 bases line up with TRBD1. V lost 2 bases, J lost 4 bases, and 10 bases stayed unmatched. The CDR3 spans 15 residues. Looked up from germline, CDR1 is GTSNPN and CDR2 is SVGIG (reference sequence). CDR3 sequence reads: CAWSRRTGHRETQYF. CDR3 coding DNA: TGTGCCTGGAGTCGTCGGACAGGTCATCGAGAGACCCAGTACTTC.

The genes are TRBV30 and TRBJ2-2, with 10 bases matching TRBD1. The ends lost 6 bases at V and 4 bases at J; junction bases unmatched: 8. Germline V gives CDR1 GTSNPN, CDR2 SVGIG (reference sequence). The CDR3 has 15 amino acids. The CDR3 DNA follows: TGTGCCTGCCCAATGGGGACAGGGGTCACCGGGGAGCTGTTTTTT. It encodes CACPMGTGVTGELFF. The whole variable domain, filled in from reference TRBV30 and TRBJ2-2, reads SQTIHQWPATLVQPVGSPLSLECTVEGTSNPNLYWYRQAAGRGLQLLFYSVGIGQISSEVPQNLSASRPQDRQFILSSKKLLLSDSGFYLCACPMGTGVTGELFFGEGSRLTVL.

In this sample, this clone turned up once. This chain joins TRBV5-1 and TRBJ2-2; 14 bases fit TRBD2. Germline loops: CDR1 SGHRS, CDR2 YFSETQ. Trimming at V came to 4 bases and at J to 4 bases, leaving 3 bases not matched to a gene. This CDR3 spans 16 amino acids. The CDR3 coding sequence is TGCGCCAGCAGCCCCGGGACTAGCGGGGGCACCGGGGAGCTGTTTTTT. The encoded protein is CASSPGTSGGTGELFF.

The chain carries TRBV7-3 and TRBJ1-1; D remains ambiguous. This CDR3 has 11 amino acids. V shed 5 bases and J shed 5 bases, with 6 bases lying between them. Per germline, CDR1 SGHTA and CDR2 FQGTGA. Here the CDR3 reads CASSDGTEAFF. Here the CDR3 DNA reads TGTGCCAGCAGCGACGGGACTGAAGCTTTCTTT.

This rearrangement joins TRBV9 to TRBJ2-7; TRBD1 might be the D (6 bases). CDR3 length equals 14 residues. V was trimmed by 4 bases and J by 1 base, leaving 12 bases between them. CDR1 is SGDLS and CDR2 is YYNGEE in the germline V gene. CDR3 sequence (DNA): TGTGCCAGCAGCCCATGGACAGATTCCTACGAGCAGTACTTC. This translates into CASSPWTDSYEQYF.

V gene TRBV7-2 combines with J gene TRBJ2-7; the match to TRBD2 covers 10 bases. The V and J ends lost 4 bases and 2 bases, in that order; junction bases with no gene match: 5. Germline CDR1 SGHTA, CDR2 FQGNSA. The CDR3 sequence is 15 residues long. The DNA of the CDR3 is TGTGCCAGCAGCTCTGCTAGCGGGGGACCCTACGAGCAGTACTTC. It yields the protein CASSSASGGPYEQYF.

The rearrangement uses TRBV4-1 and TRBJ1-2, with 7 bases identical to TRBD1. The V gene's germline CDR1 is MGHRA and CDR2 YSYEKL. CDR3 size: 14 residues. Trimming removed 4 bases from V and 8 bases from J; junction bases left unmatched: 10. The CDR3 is CASSPPATGDGYTF. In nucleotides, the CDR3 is TGCGCCAGCAGCCCCCCAGCCACAGGGGACGGCTACACCTTC.

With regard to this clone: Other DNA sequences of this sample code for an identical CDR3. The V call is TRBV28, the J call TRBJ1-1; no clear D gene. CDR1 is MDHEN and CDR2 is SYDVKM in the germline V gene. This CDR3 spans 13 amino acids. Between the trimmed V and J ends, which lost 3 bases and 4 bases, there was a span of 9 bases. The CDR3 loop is CASSLAGFTEAFF. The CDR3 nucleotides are TGTGCCAGCAGTTTGGCAGGATTCACTGAAGCTTTCTTT.

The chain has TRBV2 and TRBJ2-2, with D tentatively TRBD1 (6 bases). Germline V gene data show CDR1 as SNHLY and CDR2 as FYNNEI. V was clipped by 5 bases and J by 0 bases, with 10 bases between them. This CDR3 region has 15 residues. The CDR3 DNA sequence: TGTGCCAGCAGTAGGGACACAGCGAACACCGGGGAGCTGTTTTTT. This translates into CASSRDTANTGELFF.

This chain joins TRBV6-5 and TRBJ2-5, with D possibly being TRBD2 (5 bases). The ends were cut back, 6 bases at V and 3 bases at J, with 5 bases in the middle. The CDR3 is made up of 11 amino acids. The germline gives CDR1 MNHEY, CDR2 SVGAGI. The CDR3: CASRREETQYF. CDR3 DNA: TGTGCCAGCAGGAGGGAAGAGACCCAGTACTTC.

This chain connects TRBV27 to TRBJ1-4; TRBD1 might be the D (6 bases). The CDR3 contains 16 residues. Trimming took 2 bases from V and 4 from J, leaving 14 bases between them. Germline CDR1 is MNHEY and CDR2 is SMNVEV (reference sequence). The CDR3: CASSLRATGGNEKLFF. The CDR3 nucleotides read TGTGCCAGCAGTTTACGGGCGACAGGAGGTAATGAAAAACTGTTTTTT.

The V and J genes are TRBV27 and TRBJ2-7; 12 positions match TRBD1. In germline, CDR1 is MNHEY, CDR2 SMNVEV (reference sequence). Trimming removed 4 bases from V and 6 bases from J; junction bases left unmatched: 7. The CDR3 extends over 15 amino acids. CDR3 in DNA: TGTGCCAGCAGTTGGGGACAGGGGGCGTCATCCGAGCAGTACTTC. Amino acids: CASSWGQGASSEQYF.

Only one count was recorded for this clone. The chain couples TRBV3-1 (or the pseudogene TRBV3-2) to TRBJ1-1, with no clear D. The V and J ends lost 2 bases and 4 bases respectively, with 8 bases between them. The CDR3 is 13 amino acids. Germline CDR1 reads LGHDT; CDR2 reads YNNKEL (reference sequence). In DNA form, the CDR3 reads TGTGCCAGCAGCCAAAGGGAGATCACTGAAGCTTTCTTT. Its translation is CASSQREITEAFF.

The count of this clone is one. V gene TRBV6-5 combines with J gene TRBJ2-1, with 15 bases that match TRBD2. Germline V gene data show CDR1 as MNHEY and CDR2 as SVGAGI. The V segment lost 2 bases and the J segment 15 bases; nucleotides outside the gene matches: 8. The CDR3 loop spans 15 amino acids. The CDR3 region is CASSYAWGLAGGVFF. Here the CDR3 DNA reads TGTGCCAGCAGTTACGCCTGGGGACTAGCGGGGGGTGTGTTCTTC.

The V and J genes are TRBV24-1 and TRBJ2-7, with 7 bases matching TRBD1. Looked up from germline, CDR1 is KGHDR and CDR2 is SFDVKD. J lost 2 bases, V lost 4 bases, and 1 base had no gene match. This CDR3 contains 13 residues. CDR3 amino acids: CATSEGTAYEQYF. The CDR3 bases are TGTGCCACCAGTGAGGGGACAGCCTACGAGCAGTACTTC.

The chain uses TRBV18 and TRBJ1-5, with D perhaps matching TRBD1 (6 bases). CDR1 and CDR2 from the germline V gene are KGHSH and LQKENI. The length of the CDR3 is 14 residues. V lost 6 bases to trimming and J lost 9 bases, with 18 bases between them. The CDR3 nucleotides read TGTGCCAGCTCGCGCCGGGACACCCGTTGGCCCCAGCATTTT. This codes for CASSRRDTRWPQHF.

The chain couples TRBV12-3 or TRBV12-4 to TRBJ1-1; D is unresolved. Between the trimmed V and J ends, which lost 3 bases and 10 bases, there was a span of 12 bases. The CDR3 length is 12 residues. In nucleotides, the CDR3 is TGTGCCAGCAGTTTGGACGGGATCGTAGCTTTCTTT. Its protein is CASSLDGIVAFF.

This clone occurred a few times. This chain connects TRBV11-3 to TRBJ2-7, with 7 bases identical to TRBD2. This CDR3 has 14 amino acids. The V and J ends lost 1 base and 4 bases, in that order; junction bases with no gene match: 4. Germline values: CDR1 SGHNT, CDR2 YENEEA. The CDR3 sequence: CASSLGGGDYEQYF. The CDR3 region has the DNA TGTGCCAGCAGCTTAGGCGGGGGAGATTACGAGCAGTACTTC.